A single sample is the source of the 10 T cell receptor beta chains below, sequenced in a study of blood T cell repertoires in COVID-19. The table came from immunoSEQ multiplex PCR; TCRdb's copy has only in-frame clones and leaves some out. Altogether approximately 140,000 clones are present, about nine tenths being singletons, with the ten largest covering 2% to 2.5%. Input material: peripheral blood. These receptors all come from a human donor in a cohort sampled during active COVID-19.

V usage is TRBV7-2 and J usage is TRBJ2-3; 14 bases map to TRBD2. Trimming at V came to 3 bases and at J to 0 bases, leaving 8 bases not matched to a gene. Germline V gives CDR1 SGHTA, CDR2 FQGNSA. This CDR3 is 19 amino acids long. This chain's CDR3 is CASSFRRTSGGLSTDTQYF. The CDR3 coding sequence is TGTGCCAGCAGCTTCCGTCGGACTAGCGGGGGGCTGAGCACAGATACGCAGTATTTT.

V usage is TRBV19 and J usage is TRBJ2-3, with 9 positions matching TRBD2. J lost 3 bases, V lost 0 bases, and 7 bases had no gene match. CDR3 length: 17 amino acids. Germline assignment: CDR1 LNHDA and CDR2 SQIVND (reference sequence). CDR3 sequence (DNA): TGTGCCAGTAGTATAGATTTCGCGGGGGGGCTTACAGATACGCAGTATTTT. Amino acids: CASSIDFAGGLTDTQYF.

The chain has TRBV7-8 and TRBJ1-6; D call uncertain. Trimming took 5 bases from V and 6 from J, leaving 17 bases between them. The germline V gene encodes CDR1 SGHVS and CDR2 FQNEAQ. This CDR3 has 16 amino acids. CDR3 sequence (DNA): TGTGCCAGCAGCCCCGCGAGGGAGAGGGCTAATTCACCCCTCCACTTT. Translating it yields CASSPARERANSPLHF.

The chain employs TRBV7-3 and TRBJ2-1; possible D gene TRBD2, 6 bases. CDR3 length: 13 residues. Trimming removed 5 bases at V and 10 bases at J, with 15 bases between. Germline CDR1 SGHTA, CDR2 FQGTGA. CDR3 sequence reads: CASSQGLRGEQFF. As DNA, the CDR3 is TGTGCCAGCAGCCAGGGACTCCGGGGCGAGCAGTTCTTC.

The chain combines TRBV18 with TRBJ2-1, with 9 positions matching TRBD2. The CDR3 has 15 amino acids. The germline V gene has CDR1 KGHSH and CDR2 LQKENI. V lost 3 bases to trimming and J lost 5 bases; unmatched junction nucleotides: 5. DNA of the CDR3: TGTGCCAGCTCACCCCGACTAGCGGAGCACAATGAGCAGTTCTTC. Amino acid sequence: CASSPRLAEHNEQFF. Full variable domain (missing parts from reference TRBV18 and TRBJ2-1): NAGVMQNPRHLVRRRGQEARLRCSPMKGHSHVYWYRQLPEEGLKFMVYLQKENIIDESGMPKERFSAEFPKEGPSILRIQQVVRGDSAAYFCASSPRLAEHNEQFFGPGTRLTVL.

The chain employs TRBV27 and TRBJ2-4; D perhaps matches TRBD1 (6 bases). The CDR3 extends over 17 amino acids. Per the germline V gene, CDR1 is MNHEY and CDR2 is SMNVEV (reference sequence). Trimming removed 6 bases from V and 1 base from J, with 19 bases in between. The CDR3 DNA is TGTGCCAGCAGCCGTTCGTACTCCGGACAGGCCAAAAACATTCAGTACTTC. Translation: CASSRSYSGQAKNIQYF.

This clone was picked up a small number of times. CDR3 nucleotides: TGTGCCAGCAGCCCCCGGACAGGGGGCGGCGGAGAGACCCAGTACTTC. As protein: CASSPRTGGGGETQYF. The rearrangement uses TRBV5-6 and TRBJ2-5; 11 nucleotides align to TRBD1. This CDR3 region has 16 residues. Trimming removed 4 bases from V and 4 bases from J; junction bases left unmatched: 9. Germline assignment: CDR1 SGHDT and CDR2 YYEEEE.

The chain carries TRBV19 and TRBJ1-4; D remains ambiguous. Germline CDR1 LNHDA, CDR2 SQIVND (reference sequence). V gave up 6 bases and J gave up 3 bases, with 14 bases separating them. The CDR3 totals 15 residues. Here the CDR3 DNA reads TGTGCCAGTAGGCCCACGGGGAGCGCTAATGAAAAACTGTTTTTT. Amino acid sequence: CASRPTGSANEKLFF.

A few counts support this clone. The chain recombines TRBV7-2 with TRBJ1-5; D gene ambiguous. Germline lookup yields CDR1 SGHTA and CDR2 FQGNSA. The V gene lost 4 bases and the J gene lost 7 bases, with 8 bases spanning the gap. The CDR3 length is 12 residues. The DNA for the CDR3 is TGTGCCAGCAGCTCACGGGAGCAGCCCCAGCATTTT. This translates into CASSSREQPQHF.

The chain recombines TRBV27 with TRBJ1-5; no firm D call. Trimming removed 2 bases from V and 1 base from J, with 9 bases in between. Germline V gene sequence: CDR1 MNHEY, CDR2 SMNVEV (reference sequence). The CDR3 sequence is 15 residues long. DNA for the CDR3: TGTGCCAGCAGTTTACAATCTCAGAGCAATCAGCCCCAGCATTTT. It codes for CASSLQSQSNQPQHF.